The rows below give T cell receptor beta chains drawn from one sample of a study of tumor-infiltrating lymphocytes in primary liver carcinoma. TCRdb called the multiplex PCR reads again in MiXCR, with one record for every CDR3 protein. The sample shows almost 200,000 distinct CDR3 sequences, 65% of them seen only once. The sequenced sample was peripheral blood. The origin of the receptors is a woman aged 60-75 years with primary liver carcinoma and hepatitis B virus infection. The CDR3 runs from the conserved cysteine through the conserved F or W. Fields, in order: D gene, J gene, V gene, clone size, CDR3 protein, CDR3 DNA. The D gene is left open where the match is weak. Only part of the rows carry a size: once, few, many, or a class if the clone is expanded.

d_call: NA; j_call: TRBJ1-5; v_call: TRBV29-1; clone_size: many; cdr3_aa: CSVGGWNQPQHF; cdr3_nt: TGCAGCGTCGGCGGGTGGAATCAGCCCCAGCATTTT
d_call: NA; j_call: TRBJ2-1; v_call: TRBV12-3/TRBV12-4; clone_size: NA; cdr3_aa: CTSSLVGGSYNEQFF; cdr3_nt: TGTACCAGCAGTCTAGTGGGGGGATCCTACAATGAGCAGTTCTTC
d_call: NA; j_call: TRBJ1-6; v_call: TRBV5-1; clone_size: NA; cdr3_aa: CASSLAGTPYNSPLHF; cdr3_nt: TGCGCCAGCAGCTTAGCCGGGACTCCGTATAATTCACCCCTCCACTTT
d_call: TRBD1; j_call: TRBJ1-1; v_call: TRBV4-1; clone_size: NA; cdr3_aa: CASSQVGQGSEAFF; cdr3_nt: TGCGCCAGCAGCCAAGTCGGACAGGGAAGCGAAGCTTTCTTT
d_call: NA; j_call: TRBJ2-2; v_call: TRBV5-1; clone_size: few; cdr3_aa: CASSSGTGPVGELFF; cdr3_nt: TGCGCCAGCAGCTCCGGGACCGGGCCCGTCGGGGAGCTGTTTTTT
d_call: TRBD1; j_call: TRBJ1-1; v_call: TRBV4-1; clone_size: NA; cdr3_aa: CASSRGQGDVIEAFF; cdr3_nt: TGCGCCAGCAGCCGGGGCCAGGGGGATGTCATTGAAGCTTTCTTT
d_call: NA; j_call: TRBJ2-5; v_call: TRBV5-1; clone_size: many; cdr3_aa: CASSFDQETQYF; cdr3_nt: TGTGCCAGCAGTTTCGACCAAGAGACCCAGTACTTC
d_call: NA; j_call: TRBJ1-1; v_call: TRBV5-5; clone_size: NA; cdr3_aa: CASSLDGQKNTEAFF; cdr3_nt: TGTGCCAGCAGCTTGGACGGCCAGAAAAACACTGAAGCTTTCTTT
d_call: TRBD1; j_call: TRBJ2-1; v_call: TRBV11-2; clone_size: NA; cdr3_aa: CASSSPDRDPYDEQFF; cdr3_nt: TGTGCCAGCAGCTCACCCGACAGGGATCCCTACGATGAGCAGTTCTTC
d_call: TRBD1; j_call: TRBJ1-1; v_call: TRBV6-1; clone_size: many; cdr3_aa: CASTVTGGFEAFF; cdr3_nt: TGTGCCAGCACGGTGACAGGGGGCTTTGAAGCTTTCTTT
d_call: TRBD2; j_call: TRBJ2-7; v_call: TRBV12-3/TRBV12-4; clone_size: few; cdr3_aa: CASSSSGRTYEQYF; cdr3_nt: TGTGCCAGCAGTTCAAGCGGGAGGACCTACGAGCAGTACTTC
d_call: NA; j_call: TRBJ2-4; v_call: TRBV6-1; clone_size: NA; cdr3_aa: CASSDLWVAELAKNIRYF; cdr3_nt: TGTGCCAGCAGTGATCTGTGGGTGGCGGAACTTGCCAAAAACATTCGGTATTTC
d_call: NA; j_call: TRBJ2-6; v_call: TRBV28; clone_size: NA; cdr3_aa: CASRSDKSSWGANILTF; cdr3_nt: TGTGCCAGCAGGTCTGACAAGTCCTCTTGGGGGGCCAACATCCTGACTTTC
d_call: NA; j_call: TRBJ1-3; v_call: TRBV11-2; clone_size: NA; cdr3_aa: CACGTTGSGNTIYF; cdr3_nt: TGTGCCTGCGGCACTACAGGCTCTGGAAACACCATATATTTT
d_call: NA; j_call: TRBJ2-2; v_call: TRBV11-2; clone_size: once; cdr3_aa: CASSSGAGNTGEPFF; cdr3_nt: TGTGCCAGCAGCTCCGGGGCAGGGAACACCGGGGAGCCGTTTTTT
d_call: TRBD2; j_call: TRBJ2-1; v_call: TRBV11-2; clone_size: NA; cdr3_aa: CASSPAYFGSSGSHNGHFF; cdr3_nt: TGTGCCAGCAGCCCGGCGTATTTTGGGTCTAGCGGGAGTCACAATGGGCACTTCTTC
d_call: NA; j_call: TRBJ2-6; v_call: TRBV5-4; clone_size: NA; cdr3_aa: CTNSMAGGQYSSGASVLTF; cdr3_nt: TGTACCAACAGCATGGCCGGGGGACAGTACTCCTCTGGGGCCAGCGTCCTGACTTTC
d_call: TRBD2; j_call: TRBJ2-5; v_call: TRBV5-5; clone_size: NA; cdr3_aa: CASSSRTSGIGETRYF; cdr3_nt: TGCGCCAGCAGCTCCAGGACTAGCGGGATAGGTGAGACCCGGTACTTC
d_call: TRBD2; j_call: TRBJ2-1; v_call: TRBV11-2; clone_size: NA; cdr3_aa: CASSLGTSGINEQFF; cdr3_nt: TGTGCCAGCAGCTTAGGGACTAGCGGGATAAATGAGCAGTTCTTC
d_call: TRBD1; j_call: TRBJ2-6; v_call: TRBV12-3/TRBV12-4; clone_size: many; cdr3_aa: CASSPGQGVSGANVLTF; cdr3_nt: TGTGCCAGCAGTCCGGGACAGGGGGTATCTGGGGCCAACGTCCTGACTTTC
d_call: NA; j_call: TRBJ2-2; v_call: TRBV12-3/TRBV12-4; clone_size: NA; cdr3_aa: CVSSDLSDTGELFF; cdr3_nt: TGTGTCAGCAGCGACCTCTCGGACACCGGGGAGCTGTTTTTT
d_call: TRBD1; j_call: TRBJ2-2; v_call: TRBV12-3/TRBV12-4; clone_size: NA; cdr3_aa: CASSNRGRGNTGELFF; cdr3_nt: TGTGCCAGCAGTAACAGGGGGCGCGGGAACACCGGGGAGCTGTTTTTT
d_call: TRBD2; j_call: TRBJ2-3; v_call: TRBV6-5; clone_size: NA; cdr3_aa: CVSSSSRAGGLGTDTQYF; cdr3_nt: TGTGTCAGCAGTTCCTCTCGCGCGGGAGGCCTCGGCACAGATACGCAGTATTTT
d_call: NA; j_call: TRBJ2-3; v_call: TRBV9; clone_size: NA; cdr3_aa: CASSAGTVSTDTQYF; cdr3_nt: TGTGCCAGCAGCGCCGGGACTGTAAGCACAGATACGCAGTATTTT
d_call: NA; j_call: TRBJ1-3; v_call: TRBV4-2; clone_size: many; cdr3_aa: CASSQEGRYSGNTIYF; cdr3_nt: TGTGCCAGCAGCCAAGAAGGTAGATACAGCGGAAACACCATATATTTT
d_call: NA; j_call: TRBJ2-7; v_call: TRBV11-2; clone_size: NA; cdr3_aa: CASILRDFHEQHF; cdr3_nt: TGTGCCAGCATCTTAAGGGATTTCCACGAGCAGCACTTC
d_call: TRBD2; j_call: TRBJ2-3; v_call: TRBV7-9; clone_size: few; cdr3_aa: CASSPSGSVGTDTQYF; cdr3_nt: TGTGCCAGCAGCCCCAGCGGGAGCGTGGGTACAGATACGCAGTATTTT
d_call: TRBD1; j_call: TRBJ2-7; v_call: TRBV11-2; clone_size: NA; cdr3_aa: CVNSSRTGYEQYF; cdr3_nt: TGTGTCAACAGTTCCCGGACAGGCTACGAGCAGTACTTC
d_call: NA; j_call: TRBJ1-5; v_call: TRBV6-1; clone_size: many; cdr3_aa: CASRVSGDSNQPQHF; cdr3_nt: TGTGCCAGCAGGGTTTCGGGGGATAGCAATCAGCCCCAGCATTTT
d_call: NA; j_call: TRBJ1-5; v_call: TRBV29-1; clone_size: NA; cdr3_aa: CNSRGLAGVTDTQHF; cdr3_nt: TGCAACTCACGAGGGCTGGCGGGCGTCACAGATACGCAGCATTTT
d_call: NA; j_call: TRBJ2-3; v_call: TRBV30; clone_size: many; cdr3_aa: CAWRQGRTDTQYF; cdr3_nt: TGTGCCTGGAGACAGGGTCGCACAGATACGCAGTATTTT
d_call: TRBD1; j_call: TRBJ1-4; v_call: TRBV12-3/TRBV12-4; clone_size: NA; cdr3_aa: CASSFKQGIAEKLFF; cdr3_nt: TGTGCCAGCAGTTTTAAACAGGGGATAGCTGAGAAGCTGTTTTTT
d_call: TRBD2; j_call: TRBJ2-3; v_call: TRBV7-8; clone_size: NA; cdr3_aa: CASSIAGLSTDTQYF; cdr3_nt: TGTGCCAGCAGTATAGCGGGATTGAGCACAGATACGCAGTATTTC